The 21 T cell receptor beta chains given below trace back to one sample, sequenced in a study of cytomegalovirus exposure and HLA in healthy donors. PCR employed 60 Vbeta and 13 Jbeta primers. Sequencing was performed with immunoSEQ multiplex PCR; in TCRdb, only in-frame clones are kept and a portion is missing. The sample lists around 200,000 clones, about 83% occurring once. The sequenced sample consisted of PBMCs. Receptor source: a man aged 35 to 55 in good health and CMV-seronegative.

On this clone itself: The junction does not match germline at one end; this may be a read error. The J gene is TRBJ1-2, the V gene TRBV7-9, with TRBD1 as a possible D gene (5 bases). CDR3 length: 14 amino acids. Germline V lookup: CDR1 SEHNR, CDR2 FQNEAQ (reference sequence). The CDR3 DNA follows: TGTTCCAGCAGCTTCCGACAGAGCTCCATTGGCTACACCTTC. This codes for CSSSFRQSSIGYTF.

This clone was seen just once. This chain uses TRBV28 with TRBJ2-5; no reliable D call. This CDR3 is built from 14 residues. The V gene lost 6 bases and the J gene lost 5 bases, with 16 bases spanning the gap. Germline CDR1 and CDR2: MDHEN and SYDVKM. The CDR3 DNA follows: TGTGCCAGCAGCTCCGCCTCACTTACGGAGACCCAGTACTTC. Translation gives CASSSASLTETQYF.

This chain joins TRBV6-5 and TRBJ1-2; tentatively, D is TRBD1 (5 bases). CDR1 is MNHEY and CDR2 is SVGAGI in the germline V gene. CDR3 length: 14 amino acids. Trimming took 2 bases from V and 6 from J, leaving 13 bases between them. This CDR3 is CASSYAEGVDGYTF. CDR3 DNA sequence: TGTGCCAGCAGTTACGCCGAAGGGGTTGATGGCTACACCTTC.

The gene calls are TRBV18 and TRBJ1-5; 11 bases are a match to TRBD1. The CDR3 totals 15 residues. V was pared by 2 bases and J by 4 bases, with 1 base of the junction left unmatched. The germline V gene has CDR1 KGHSH and CDR2 LQKENI. The CDR3 is CASSPGQGANQPQHF. The CDR3 DNA is TGTGCCAGCTCACCAGGACAGGGGGCGAATCAGCCCCAGCATTTT.

The rearrangement links TRBV2 to TRBJ2-3; TRBD1 might be the D (5 bases). CDR1 and CDR2 (germline): SNHLY, FYNNEI. V was trimmed by 2 bases and J by 4 bases, leaving 16 bases between them. There are 16 residues in the CDR3. The CDR3 nucleotides are TGTGCCAGCAGTGAAACTACAGGCTCGTCGGCAGATACGCAGTATTTT. Its protein product is CASSETTGSSADTQYF.

This clone was seen once. This sequence joins TRBV6-5 and TRBJ2-7, with D perhaps TRBD2 (5 bases). The CDR3 totals 13 residues. CDR1 and CDR2 (germline): MNHEY, SVGAGI. Trimming cost V 4 bases and J 1 base, with 8 bases left between them. CDR3 coding DNA: TGTGCCAGCAGTTCCCCGGGGTCCTACGAGCAGTACTTC. Residues: CASSSPGSYEQYF.

This rearrangement joins TRBV4-3 to TRBJ2-2; D perhaps matches TRBD2 (5 bases). Per the germline V gene, CDR1 is LGHNA and CDR2 is YSLEER. The CDR3 covers 13 residues. V shed 0 bases and J shed 6 bases, with 5 bases lying between them. The CDR3 loop reads CASSQDSAGELFF. CDR3 in DNA: TGCGCCAGCAGCCAAGATAGCGCCGGGGAGCTGTTTTTT.

This chain links TRBV27 with TRBJ2-3; D might be TRBD2 (6 bases). The CDR3 is 13 amino acids. With 11 bases removed from V and 1 base from J, the gap between germline ends came to 13 bases. The germline V gene encodes CDR1 MNHEY and CDR2 SMNVEV (reference sequence). CDR3 coding DNA: TGTGCCGGCGGGACTCCTGGCACAGATACGCAGTATTTT. It encodes CAGGTPGTDTQYF.

This chain uses TRBV21-1 with TRBJ2-7; whether TRBD2, the table's D call, matches the DNA was not checked. TRBV21-1 represents a pseudogene. This CDR3 contains 13 residues. The CDR3 region has the DNA TGTGCCAGCAGCAAGCGGGAGTGCTACGAGCAGTACTTC. Amino acids: CASSKRECYEQYF.

The chain is built from TRBV29-1 and TRBJ2-2; 7 bases match TRBD2. The CDR3 covers 14 residues. The V segment lost 2 bases and the J segment 3 bases; nucleotides outside the gene matches: 3. The germline gives CDR1 SQVTM, CDR2 ANQGSEA. The CDR3 sequence: CSVESGAHTGELFF. The CDR3 nucleotides read TGCAGCGTTGAAAGCGGGGCGCACACCGGGGAGCTGTTTTTT.

The CDR3 is CASSQVRANYGYTF. DNA for the CDR3: TGCGCCAGCAGCCAAGTACGGGCTAACTATGGCTACACCTTC. The V gene is TRBV4-3, the J gene TRBJ1-2, with D unclear. The CDR3 contains 14 residues. V lost 1 base to trimming and J lost 0 bases, with 6 bases between them. From germline, CDR1 is LGHNA and CDR2 YSLEER.

The V gene is TRBV10-1, the J gene TRBJ2-1; D gene unclear. The V gene's germline CDR1 is WNHNN and CDR2 SYGVQD (reference sequence). V lost 6 bases to trimming and J lost 10 bases, with 10 bases between them. The length of the CDR3 is 11 residues. The CDR3 DNA reads as TGCGCCAGCAGGCACCGCGTCGAGCAGTTCTTC. Translated, it gives CASRHRVEQFF.

The DNA of the CDR3 is TGTGCCAGCAGTTCCCCGGGGGTGGGCTACACCTTC. This sequence encodes CASSSPGVGYTF. V usage is TRBV27 and J usage is TRBJ1-2; D is perhaps TRBD1 (5 bases). V lost 4 bases and J lost 8, with 11 bases in between. CDR1 MNHEY and CDR2 SMNVEV come from the germline V gene (reference sequence). The CDR3 runs 12 residues.

The chain recombines TRBV23-1 with TRBJ1-2, with D perhaps matching TRBD1 (5 bases). TRBV23-1 is an ORF, and what it does is uncertain. This CDR3 spans 12 amino acids. V was clipped by 1 base and J by 8 bases, with 8 bases between them. CDR3 amino acids: CASSQLGVGYTF. Written as DNA, the CDR3 is TGCGCCAGCAGTCAATTAGGGGTCGGCTACACCTTC.

The rearrangement uses TRBV29-1 and TRBJ2-7, with D possibly matching TRBD2 (6 bases). The CDR3 is 13 amino acids. Germline assignment: CDR1 SQVTM and CDR2 ANQGSEA. V lost 6 bases to trimming and J lost 4 bases, with 16 bases between them. CDR3 amino acids: CSVGTGLGYEQYF. CDR3 bases: TGCAGCGTGGGCACGGGACTCGGGTACGAGCAGTACTTC.

The rearrangement joins TRBV6-1 to TRBJ1-4, with 7 bases fitting TRBD1. This CDR3 has 15 amino acids. Germline V gene sequence: CDR1 MNHNS, CDR2 SASEGT. J lost 8 bases, V lost 0 bases, and 6 bases had no gene match. The CDR3 DNA sequence: TGTGCCAGCAGTGAAGCGGGACAGTTCGGCGAAAAACTGTTTTTT. Translation gives CASSEAGQFGEKLFF.

This clone was seen once. The gene calls are TRBV5-1 and TRBJ2-7; D is possibly TRBD1 (5 bases). CDR3 length: 14 residues. Trimming removed 0 bases from V and 2 bases from J, with 9 bases in between. From germline, CDR1 is SGHRS and CDR2 YFSETQ. This chain's CDR3 is CASSLGVGAYEQYF. DNA for the CDR3: TGCGCCAGCAGCTTGGGGGTAGGGGCCTACGAGCAGTACTTC.

V and J are TRBV5-1 and TRBJ2-4; 12 nucleotides match TRBD2. The CDR3 has 18 residues. Germline CDR1 and CDR2: SGHRS and YFSETQ. V dropped 3 bases and J dropped 8; count of bases not matched to a gene: 15. The CDR3 spells CASSSRASGRAKVDIQYF. CDR3 DNA: TGCGCCAGCAGCTCCCGGGCTAGCGGGAGGGCCAAGGTAGACATTCAGTACTTC.

V is TRBV7-8 and J is TRBJ2-7, with D uncertain. Germline loops: CDR1 SGHVS, CDR2 FQNEAQ. The CDR3 has 13 residues. V was trimmed by 0 bases and J by 0 bases, leaving 3 bases between them. The CDR3 here is CASSLASSYEQYF. CDR3 in DNA: TGTGCCAGCAGCTTAGCGAGCTCCTACGAGCAGTACTTC. Full variable domain (missing parts from reference TRBV7-8 and TRBJ2-7): GAGVSQSPRYKVAKRGQDVALRCDPISGHVSLFWYQQALGQGPEFLTYFQNEAQLDKSGLPSDRFFAERPEGSVSTLKIQRTQQEDSAVYLCASSLASSYEQYFGPGTRLTVT.

The chain has TRBV7-2 and TRBJ2-4, with a weak D call TRBD2 (5 bases). Trimming shortened V by 0 bases and J by 5 bases, and 8 bases separated the two germline ends. Germline V gives CDR1 SGHTA, CDR2 FQGNSA. The CDR3 has 14 residues. As DNA, the CDR3 is TGTGCCAGCAGCTTAGCTTACGGGGAAAACATTCAGTACTTC. Its protein is CASSLAYGENIQYF.

The CDR3 DNA is TGTGCCAGCACCCAAGGGGGTAGCTCGGGTAATGAGCAGTTCTTC. Translated, it gives CASTQGGSSGNEQFF. The chain couples TRBV25-1 to TRBJ2-1, with a possible D match to TRBD1 (6 bases). Looked up from germline, CDR1 is MGHDK and CDR2 is SYGVNS. Trimming left V 7 bases short and J 7 bases short, with 20 bases between. The CDR3 is made up of 15 amino acids. Full variable domain (rest looked up from reference TRBV25-1 and TRBJ2-1): EADIYQTPRYLVIGTGKKITLECSQTMGHDKMYWYQQDPGMELHLIHYSYGVNSTEKGDLSSESTVSRIRTEHFPLTLESARPSHTSQYLCASTQGGSSGNEQFFGPGTRLTVL.